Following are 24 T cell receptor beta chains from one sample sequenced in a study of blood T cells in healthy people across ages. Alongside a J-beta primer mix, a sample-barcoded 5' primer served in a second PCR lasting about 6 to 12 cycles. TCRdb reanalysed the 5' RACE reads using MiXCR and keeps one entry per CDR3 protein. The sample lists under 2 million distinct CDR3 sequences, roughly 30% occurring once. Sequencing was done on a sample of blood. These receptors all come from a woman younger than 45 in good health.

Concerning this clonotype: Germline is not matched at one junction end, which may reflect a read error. Here the CDR3 reads CASSRDGFYGHTF. CDR3 bases: TGTGCCAGCAGCCGGGACGGCTTCTATGGCCACACCTTC. The rearrangement uses TRBV11-2 and TRBJ1-2, with a tentative D call TRBD1 (5 bases). The V gene's germline CDR1 is SGHAT and CDR2 FQNNGV. This CDR3 has 13 residues.

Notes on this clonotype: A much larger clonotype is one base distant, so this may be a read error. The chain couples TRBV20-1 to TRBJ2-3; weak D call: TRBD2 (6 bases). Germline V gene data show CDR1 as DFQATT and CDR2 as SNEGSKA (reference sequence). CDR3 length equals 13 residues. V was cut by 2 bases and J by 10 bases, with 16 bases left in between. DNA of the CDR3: TGCAGTGCTAGACTAGCGAGAGGTACTTCGCAGTATTTT. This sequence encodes CSARLARGTSQYF.

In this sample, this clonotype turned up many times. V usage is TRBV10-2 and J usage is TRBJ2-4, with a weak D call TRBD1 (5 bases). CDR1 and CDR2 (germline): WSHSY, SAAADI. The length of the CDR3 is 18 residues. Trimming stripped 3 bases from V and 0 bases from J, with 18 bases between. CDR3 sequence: CASSDRVGPNLAKNIQYF. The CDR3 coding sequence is TGCGCCAGCAGTGATAGAGTGGGGCCGAATCTAGCCAAAAACATTCAGTACTTC.

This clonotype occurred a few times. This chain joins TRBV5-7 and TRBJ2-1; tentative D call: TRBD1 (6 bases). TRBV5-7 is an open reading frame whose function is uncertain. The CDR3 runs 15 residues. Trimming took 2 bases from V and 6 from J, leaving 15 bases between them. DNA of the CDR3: TGTGCCAGCAGCTTCGACCTGACAGGCCCCAATGAGCAGTTCTTC. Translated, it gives CASSFDLTGPNEQFF.

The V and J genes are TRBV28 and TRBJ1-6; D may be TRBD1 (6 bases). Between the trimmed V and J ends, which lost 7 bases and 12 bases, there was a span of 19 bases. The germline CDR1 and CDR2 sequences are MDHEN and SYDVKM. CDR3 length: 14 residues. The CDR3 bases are TGTGCCAGCAAACTGGGACAAATCGAAAAACCCCTCCACTTT. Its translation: CASKLGQIEKPLHF.

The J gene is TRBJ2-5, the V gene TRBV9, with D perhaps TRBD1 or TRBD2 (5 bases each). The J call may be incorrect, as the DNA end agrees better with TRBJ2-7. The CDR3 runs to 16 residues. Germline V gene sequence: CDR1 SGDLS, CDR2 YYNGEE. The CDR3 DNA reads TGTGCCAGCAGCCCAGGACGAGGGGCATTAATCTACGAGCAGTACTTC. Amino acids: CASSPGRGALIYEQYF.

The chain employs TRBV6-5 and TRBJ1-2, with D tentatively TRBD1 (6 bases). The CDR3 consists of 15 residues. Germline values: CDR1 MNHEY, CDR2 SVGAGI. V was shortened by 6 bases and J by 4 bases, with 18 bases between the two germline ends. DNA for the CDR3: TGTGCCAGCAGCCGAACACAGGGAGGTCGCTATGGCTACACCTTC. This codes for CASSRTQGGRYGYTF.

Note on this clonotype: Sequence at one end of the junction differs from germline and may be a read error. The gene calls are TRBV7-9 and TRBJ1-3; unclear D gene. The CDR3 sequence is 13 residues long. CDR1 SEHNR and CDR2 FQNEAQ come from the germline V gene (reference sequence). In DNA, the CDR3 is TGTGCCAACAGCGTCACCTCTGGAAACACCATATATTTT. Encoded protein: CANSVTSGNTIYF.

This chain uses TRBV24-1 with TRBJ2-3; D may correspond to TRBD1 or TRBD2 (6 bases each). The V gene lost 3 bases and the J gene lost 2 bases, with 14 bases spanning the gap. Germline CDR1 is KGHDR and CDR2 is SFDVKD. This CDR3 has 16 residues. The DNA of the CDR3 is TGTGCCACCAGTGATGGGGGGACACGCTCCACAGATACGCAGTATTTT. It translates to CATSDGGTRSTDTQYF.

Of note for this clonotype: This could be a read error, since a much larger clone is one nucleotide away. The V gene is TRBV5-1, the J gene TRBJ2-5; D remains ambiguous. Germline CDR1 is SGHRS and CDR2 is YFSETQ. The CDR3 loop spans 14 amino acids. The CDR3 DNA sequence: TGCGCCAGCGGCTTTGGGTCGGAGCAAGAGACCCAGTACTTC. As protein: CASGFGSEQETQYF.

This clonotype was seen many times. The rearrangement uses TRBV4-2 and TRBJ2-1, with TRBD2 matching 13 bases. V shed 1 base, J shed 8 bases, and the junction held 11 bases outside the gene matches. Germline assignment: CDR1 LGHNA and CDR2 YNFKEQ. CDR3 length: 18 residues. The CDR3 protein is CASSQVVTSGGVGDEQFF. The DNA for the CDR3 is TGTGCCAGCAGCCAAGTTGTAACTAGCGGGGGGGTAGGTGATGAGCAGTTCTTC.

CDR3 nucleotides: TGCAGTGCTCCAAGCCCCGGGGGTTTCAGGGTGAGAACCCTACATGAGACCCAGTACTTC. Translated, it gives CSAPSPGGFRVRTLHETQYF. V gene TRBV20-1 combines with J gene TRBJ2-7; D may be TRBD2 (6 bases). TRBJ2-5 matches the DNA end more closely, so the J call is doubtful. CDR3 length: 20 residues. Germline V gives CDR1 DFQATT, CDR2 SNEGSKA (reference sequence).

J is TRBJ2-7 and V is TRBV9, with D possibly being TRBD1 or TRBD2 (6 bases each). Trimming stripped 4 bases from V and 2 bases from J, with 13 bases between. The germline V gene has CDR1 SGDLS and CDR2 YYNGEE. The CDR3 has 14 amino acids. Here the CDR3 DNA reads TGTGCCAGCAGCATCAACGGGGGCCCCTACGAGCAGTACTTC. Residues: CASSINGGPYEQYF.

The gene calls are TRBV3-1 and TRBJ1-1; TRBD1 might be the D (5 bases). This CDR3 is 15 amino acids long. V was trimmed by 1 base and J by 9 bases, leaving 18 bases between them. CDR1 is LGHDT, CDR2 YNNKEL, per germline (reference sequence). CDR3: CASSQAGVQGLKAFF. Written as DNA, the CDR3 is TGTGCCAGCAGCCAAGCCGGGGTTCAGGGTCTTAAAGCTTTCTTT. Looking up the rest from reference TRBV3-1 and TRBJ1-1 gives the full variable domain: DTAVSQTPKYLVTQMGNDKSIKCEQNLGHDTMYWYKQDSKKFLKIMFSYNNKELIINETVPNRFSPKSPDKAHLNLHINSLELGDSAVYFCASSQAGVQGLKAFFGQGTRLTVV.

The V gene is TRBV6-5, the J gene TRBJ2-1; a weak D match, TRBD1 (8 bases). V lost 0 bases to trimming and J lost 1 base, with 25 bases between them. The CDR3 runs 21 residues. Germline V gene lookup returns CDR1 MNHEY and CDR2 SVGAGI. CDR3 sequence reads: CASSYSGGLGQAGGSYNEQFF. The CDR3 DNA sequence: TGTGCCAGCAGTTACTCGGGAGGGCTGGGACAGGCAGGTGGGTCCTACAATGAGCAGTTCTTC.

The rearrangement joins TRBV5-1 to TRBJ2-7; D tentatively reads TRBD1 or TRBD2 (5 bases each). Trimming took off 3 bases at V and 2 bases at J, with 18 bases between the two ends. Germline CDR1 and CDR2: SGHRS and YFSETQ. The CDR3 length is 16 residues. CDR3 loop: CASSSGPGRSAYEQYF. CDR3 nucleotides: TGCGCCAGCAGCTCGGGGCCGGGACGATCAGCCTACGAGCAGTACTTC.

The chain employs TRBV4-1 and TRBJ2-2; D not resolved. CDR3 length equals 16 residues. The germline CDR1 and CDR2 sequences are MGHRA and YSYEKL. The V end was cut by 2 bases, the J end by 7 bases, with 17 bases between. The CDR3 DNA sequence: TGCGCCAGCAGCCAACATAGGAAACTGCCGGTCGGGGAGCTGTTTTTT. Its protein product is CASSQHRKLPVGELFF.

The CDR3 region has the DNA TGCAGTGCTCCTCTGGCGGTGAACACTGAAGCTTTCTTT. Translation: CSAPLAVNTEAFF. The chain joins TRBV20-1 to TRBJ1-1; D uncertain. Per germline, CDR1 DFQATT and CDR2 SNEGSKA (reference sequence). The V and J ends lost 5 bases and 0 bases respectively, with 10 bases between them. There are 13 residues in the CDR3.

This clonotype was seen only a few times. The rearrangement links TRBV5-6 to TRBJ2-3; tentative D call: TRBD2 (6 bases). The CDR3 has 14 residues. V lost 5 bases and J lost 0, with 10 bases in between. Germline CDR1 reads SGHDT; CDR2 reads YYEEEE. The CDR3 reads CASREGSSTDTQYF. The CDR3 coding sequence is TGTGCCAGCAGGGAGGGCTCCAGCACAGATACGCAGTATTTT.

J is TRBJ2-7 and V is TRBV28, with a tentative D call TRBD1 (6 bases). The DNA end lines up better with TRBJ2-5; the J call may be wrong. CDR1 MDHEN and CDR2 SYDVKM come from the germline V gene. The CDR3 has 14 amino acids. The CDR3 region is CASGGRVRAETQYF. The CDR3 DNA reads TGTGCCAGTGGGGGCAGGGTTCGGGCGGAGACCCAGTACTTC.

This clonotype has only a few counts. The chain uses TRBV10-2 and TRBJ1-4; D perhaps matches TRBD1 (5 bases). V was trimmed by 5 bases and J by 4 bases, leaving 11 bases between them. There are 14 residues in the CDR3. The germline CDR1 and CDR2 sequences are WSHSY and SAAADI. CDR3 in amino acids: CASSQARDNEKLFF. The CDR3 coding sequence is TGCGCCAGCAGTCAAGCCAGGGATAATGAAAAACTGTTTTTT.

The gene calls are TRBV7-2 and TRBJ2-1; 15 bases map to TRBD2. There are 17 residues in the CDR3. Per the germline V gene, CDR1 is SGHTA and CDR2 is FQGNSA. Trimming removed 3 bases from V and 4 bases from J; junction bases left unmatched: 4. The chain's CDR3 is CASSFGLAGGHYNEQFF. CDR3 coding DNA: TGTGCCAGCAGCTTCGGACTAGCGGGAGGGCATTACAATGAGCAGTTCTTC.

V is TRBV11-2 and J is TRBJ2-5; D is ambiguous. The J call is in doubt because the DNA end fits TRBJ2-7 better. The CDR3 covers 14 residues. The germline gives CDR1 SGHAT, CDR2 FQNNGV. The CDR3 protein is CASSLFTNLYEQYF. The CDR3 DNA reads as TGTGCCAGCAGCTTATTTACAAACCTCTACGAGCAGTACTTC.

The CDR3 nucleotides read TGTGCCAGCAGCATGGGACCGGAGGGTTACGAGCAGTACTTC. It translates to CASSMGPEGYEQYF. The V call is TRBV27, the J call TRBJ2-7; D may be TRBD2 (6 bases). CDR1 MNHEY and CDR2 SMNVEV come from the germline V gene (reference sequence). V shed 6 bases and J shed 4 bases, with 16 bases lying between them. The CDR3 contains 14 residues.